This T cell receptor (beta chain) was obtained from a study of cytomegalovirus exposure and HLA in healthy donors. Looking at the study overall: Inside one of the first data releases sat tens of millions of unique TCRs taken from HLA-typed donors.

On this clone itself: Its antigen remains unknown.

Study results and caveats: Segments of the TCR beta V type were, in most cases, productive about 87% or about 30% of the time in an earlier analysis. Most subjects' HLA-A and HLA-B alleles were reportedly predicted from TCR beta sequences.

The PCR had 60 Vbeta and 13 Jbeta primers. Repertoires were generated with immunoSEQ multiplex PCR, while TCRdb's copy carries only in-frame clones and drops some. The sample records under 150,000 clones, 82% being singletons. Material: PBMCs. The TCR was taken from a male donor in good health and CMV-seronegative.

The CDR3 coding sequence is TGTGCCAGCAGCTTAGTTGGGGGCGGGTCCCCGCCCCAGCATTTT. Translated: CASSLVGGGSPPQHF. The chain uses TRBV7-8 and TRBJ1-5; the D gene is possibly TRBD1 (6 bases). V gave up 1 base and J gave up 9 bases, with 16 bases separating them. This CDR3 is built from 15 residues. Germline CDR1 SGHVS, CDR2 FQNEAQ. The full variable domain, its missing parts supplied by reference TRBV7-8 and TRBJ1-5, is GAGVSQSPRYKVAKRGQDVALRCDPISGHVSLFWYQQALGQGPEFLTYFQNEAQLDKSGLPSDRFFAERPEGSVSTLKIQRTQQEDSAVYLCASSLVGGGSPPQHFGDGTRLSIL.